Sequencing of this T cell receptor (beta chain) was carried out in a study of blood T cell repertoires in COVID-19. Study details: The origin of the acute and convalescent COVID-19 samples was the United States, Italy and Spain.

There are 14 residues in the CDR3. Per the authors' pipeline: Cell counts per sample came from amplifying reference gene primers. Libraries were prepared by immunoSEQ multiplex PCR; TCRdb keeps only in-frame clonotypes and omits some of them. The V and J calls and clone size come from that table; D and trimming were worked out from the DNA. The table records about 150,000 clones, less than 95% of them present only once. The sequenced material came from peripheral blood. The origin of this receptor is a man aged 45-65 years with acute or convalescent COVID-19. V gene TRBV21-1 combines with J gene TRBJ2-7; TRBD2, the D gene given by the table, was not confirmed from the DNA. TRBV21-1 is a known pseudogene. CDR3 region: CASSKASLSYEQYF. The CDR3 nucleotides read TGTGCCAGCAGCAAAGCGTCACTGAGCTACGAGCAGTACTTC.